Presented here are 32 T cell receptor beta chains from one specimen sequenced in a study of control samples from healthy donors and cancer patients. Sequencing used immunoSEQ multiplex PCR; TCRdb keeps in-frame clones, though not all of them. The sample consists of roughly 200,000 clones, 85% to 95% of them appearing once. Material for sequencing was blood. These receptors originate from a man aged 18 to 29 in good health.

The CDR3 coding sequence is TGTGCCACCAGCAGGGGACAGGGGGACAAAAACATTCAGTACTTC. Encoded protein: CATSRGQGDKNIQYF. The gene calls are TRBV15 and TRBJ2-4; 11 nucleotides agree with TRBD1. This CDR3 contains 15 residues. The V segment lost 3 bases and the J segment 3 bases; nucleotides outside the gene matches: 1. Germline lookup yields CDR1 LNHNV and CDR2 YYDKDF (reference sequence).

This chain joins TRBV7-3 and TRBJ2-3; D may be TRBD2 (5 bases). V lost 5 bases to trimming and J lost 5 bases, with 17 bases between them. Germline V gene sequence: CDR1 SGHTA, CDR2 FQGTGA. This CDR3 contains 15 residues. The CDR3 spells CASSRGGGPQDTQYF. In nucleotides, the CDR3 is TGTGCCAGCAGCCGCGGCGGCGGGCCTCAAGATACGCAGTATTTT.

The chain recombines TRBV12-3 or TRBV12-4 with TRBJ1-1, with TRBD1 as a possible D gene (5 bases). V dropped 5 bases and J dropped 7 bases, with 8 bases sitting between them. This CDR3 is 11 amino acids long. The CDR3 coding sequence is TGTGCCAGCAGTGATGGGGGTGAAGCTTTCTTT. Protein sequence: CASSDGGEAFF.

This clone was seen a handful of times. The chain combines TRBV28 with TRBJ1-5; D might be TRBD1 (5 bases). The CDR3 contains 14 residues. The germline CDR1 and CDR2 sequences are MDHEN and SYDVKM. The V end lost 6 bases, the J end lost 0 bases, and 9 bases lay between the germline ends. Here the CDR3 reads CASSPGNSNQPQHF. DNA for the CDR3: TGTGCCAGCAGCCCAGGGAATAGCAATCAGCCCCAGCATTTT.

This clone was seen a single time. The V call is TRBV5-1, the J call TRBJ2-4, with D unresolved. The V gene lost 4 bases and the J gene lost 0 bases, with 11 bases spanning the gap. This CDR3 is built from 15 residues. Germline CDR1 and CDR2: SGHRS and YFSETQ. The CDR3 DNA sequence: TGCGCCAGCAGCGCAGGACCCATAGCCAAAAACATTCAGTACTTC. Its protein product is CASSAGPIAKNIQYF.

V gene TRBV12-3 or TRBV12-4 combines with J gene TRBJ1-2; D might be TRBD1 (5 bases). The V end lost 5 bases, the J end lost 8 bases, and 15 bases lay between the germline ends. The CDR3 loop spans 13 amino acids. The CDR3 loop reads CASSPGPGLGYTF. In DNA, the CDR3 is TGTGCCAGCAGTCCGGGACCGGGACTAGGCTACACCTTC.

The chain recombines TRBV19 with TRBJ2-2; D uncertain. This CDR3 region has 15 residues. Germline V gene lookup returns CDR1 LNHDA and CDR2 SQIVND (reference sequence). Trimming removed 7 bases from V and 1 base from J, with 13 bases in between. Here the CDR3 DNA reads TGTGCCAGTACCCCCACCTCGAAGAACACCGGGGAGCTGTTTTTT. This translates into CASTPTSKNTGELFF.

The rearrangement links TRBV18 to TRBJ2-2; 7 bases agree with TRBD1. V lost 3 bases and J lost 0; bases outside the gene matches: 10. Germline V lookup: CDR1 KGHSH, CDR2 LQKENI. The CDR3 loop spans 18 amino acids. The CDR3 loop reads CASSPVSGTVANTGELFF. The CDR3 nucleotides are TGTGCCAGCTCACCCGTGTCGGGGACAGTTGCGAACACCGGGGAGCTGTTTTTT.

This clone occurred once. This rearrangement joins TRBV30 to TRBJ1-5; D gene uncertain. Germline CDR1 GTSNPN, CDR2 SVGIG (reference sequence). With 2 bases removed from V and 1 base from J, the gap between germline ends came to 6 bases. The CDR3 has 13 amino acids. This CDR3 reads CAWSSGSNQPQHF. DNA for the CDR3: TGTGCCTGGAGTTCGGGAAGCAATCAGCCCCAGCATTTT.

The chain links TRBV6-5 to TRBJ2-3; D is uncertain. This CDR3 is built from 13 residues. Looked up from germline, CDR1 is MNHEY and CDR2 is SVGAGI. Trimming pared 7 bases from V and 1 base from J, leaving 9 bases between. The CDR3 loop is CASTSLGTDTQYF. CDR3 coding DNA: TGTGCCAGCACTTCCCTAGGCACAGATACGCAGTATTTT.

The V and J genes are TRBV7-2 and TRBJ2-5; 8 bases fit TRBD1. V lost 3 bases and J lost 4; bases outside the gene matches: 4. This CDR3 spans 14 amino acids. Germline lookup yields CDR1 SGHTA and CDR2 FQGNSA. The CDR3 spells CASSFQGALETQYF. The CDR3 coding sequence is TGTGCCAGCAGCTTTCAGGGGGCGCTAGAGACCCAGTACTTC.

This chain connects TRBV6-2 or TRBV6-3 to TRBJ1-3, with 10 nucleotides matching TRBD1. The CDR3 loop spans 18 amino acids. J gave up 3 bases and V 4 bases, and 12 bases lay outside the gene matches. CDR1 is MNHEY and CDR2 is SVGEGT in the germline V gene. This CDR3 is CASSSRRDRGTGGNTIYF. The CDR3 DNA reads as TGTGCCAGCAGTTCGCGACGGGACAGGGGCACAGGTGGAAACACCATATATTTT.

The V call is TRBV14, the J call TRBJ2-2; a possible D gene is TRBD2 (5 bases). The V end was cut by 0 bases, the J end by 2 bases, with 16 bases between. The germline gives CDR1 SGHDN, CDR2 FVKESK. This CDR3 region has 18 residues. The CDR3: CASSQEAAPGPNTGELFF. Written as DNA, the CDR3 is TGTGCCAGCAGCCAAGAAGCGGCGCCCGGACCCAACACCGGGGAGCTGTTTTTT.

The rearrangement joins TRBV27 to TRBJ1-6; unclear D gene. The CDR3 is 16 residues long. The germline V gene has CDR1 MNHEY and CDR2 SMNVEV (reference sequence). Trimming cost V 6 bases and J 0 bases, with 12 bases left between them. The CDR3 sequence is CASSRTVDSYNSPLHF. The CDR3 DNA reads TGTGCCAGCAGCCGTACGGTGGACTCCTATAATTCACCCCTCCACTTT.

The rearrangement uses TRBV10-3 and TRBJ2-1; D could derive from TRBD1 or TRBD2 (5 bases each). Germline assignment: CDR1 ENHRY and CDR2 SYGVKD. V was clipped by 4 bases and J by 5 bases, with 33 bases between them. The CDR3 covers 21 residues. The CDR3 protein is CAISGYSSGDTGRSLDNEQFF. CDR3 nucleotides: TGTGCCATCAGTGGATATTCCTCAGGAGATACGGGACGGTCATTAGACAATGAGCAGTTCTTC.

This chain joins TRBV6-5 and TRBJ1-1; D is possibly TRBD1 (6 bases). CDR1 and CDR2 from the germline V gene are MNHEY and SVGAGI. This CDR3 contains 14 residues. The V gene lost 5 bases and the J gene lost 5 bases, with 15 bases spanning the gap. DNA of the CDR3: TGTGCCAGCAGTACGGACAGACGGATGACTGAAGCTTTCTTT. Translating gives CASSTDRRMTEAFF.

V usage is TRBV6-5 and J usage is TRBJ1-6; no definite D call. Trimming took off 6 bases at V and 0 bases at J, with 9 bases between the two ends. The germline V gene encodes CDR1 MNHEY and CDR2 SVGAGI. The length of the CDR3 is 15 residues. The chain's CDR3 is CASRDHSSYNSPLHF. The CDR3, as DNA: TGTGCCAGCAGGGATCATAGCTCCTATAATTCACCCCTCCACTTT.

The rearrangement links TRBV3-1 (or the pseudogene TRBV3-2) to TRBJ2-1; 9 bases match TRBD1. V lost 4 bases, J lost 15 bases, and 7 bases stayed unmatched. In germline, CDR1 is LGHDT, CDR2 YNNKEL (reference sequence). CDR3 length: 12 amino acids. The CDR3, as DNA: TGTGCCAGCAGCCCCGACAGGGGGAAGCGGTTCTTC. This encodes CASSPDRGKRFF.

This chain connects TRBV24-1 to TRBJ2-5; no clear D gene. Germline V gene data show CDR1 as KGHDR and CDR2 as SFDVKD. This CDR3 is 15 amino acids long. V was pared by 4 bases and J by 1 base, with 12 bases between. The CDR3 spells CATSESIGLQETQYF. The CDR3 DNA reads TGTGCCACCAGTGAGTCAATAGGGCTCCAAGAGACCCAGTACTTC.

The chain joins TRBV5-4 to TRBJ2-1; TRBD2 aligns across 8 bases. Germline trimming cut 3 bases from V and 9 bases from J; bases unmatched to any gene: 11. CDR1 is SGHNT, CDR2 YYREEE, per germline (reference sequence). This CDR3 has 15 residues. The CDR3 sequence: CASSYDLRTSGEQFF. CDR3 sequence (DNA): TGTGCCAGCAGCTACGATTTACGTACTAGCGGTGAGCAGTTCTTC.

This chain joins TRBV7-3 and TRBJ1-6; no firm D call. V was cut by 1 base and J by 0 bases, with 13 bases left in between. Per the germline V gene, CDR1 is SGHTA and CDR2 is FQGTGA. This CDR3 has 18 residues. In DNA, the CDR3 is TGTGCCAGCAGCTTAATGGGCCCCAGGAGCTCCTATAATTCACCCCTCCACTTT. Residues: CASSLMGPRSSYNSPLHF.

Details on this clone: Within the sample, other DNA sequences also encode this same CDR3. This chain uses TRBV24-1 with TRBJ1-2, with a tentative D call TRBD1 (6 bases). The ends were cut back, 7 bases at V and 8 bases at J, with 13 bases in the middle. The V gene's germline CDR1 is KGHDR and CDR2 SFDVKD. The CDR3 loop spans 12 amino acids. Here the CDR3 DNA reads TGTGCCACCAGAGCGCTGACAGGCGGCTACACCTTC. Its protein is CATRALTGGYTF.

The V gene is TRBV7-6, the J gene TRBJ2-1, with D tentatively TRBD2 (6 bases). Trimming removed 6 bases at V and 0 bases at J, with 15 bases between. The CDR3 runs to 16 residues. CDR1 is SGHVS and CDR2 is FNYEAQ in the germline V gene. The CDR3 DNA reads as TGTGCCAGCAGTATCTCCTCGGGGGTCTCCTACAATGAGCAGTTCTTC. Translating it yields CASSISSGVSYNEQFF.

This sequence joins TRBV19 and TRBJ1-1; D ambiguous. V was shortened by 2 bases and J by 4 bases, with 8 bases between the two germline ends. The CDR3 loop spans 13 amino acids. Per the germline V gene, CDR1 is LNHDA and CDR2 is SQIVND (reference sequence). This CDR3 reads CASSISRGTEAFF. DNA for the CDR3: TGTGCCAGTAGTATATCTCGGGGCACTGAAGCTTTCTTT.

CDR3 region: CASSLSGTYGAGANVLTF. The CDR3 region has the DNA TGTGCCAGCTCACTATCCGGGACCTACGGGGCTGGGGCCAACGTCCTGACTTTC. The chain has TRBV18 and TRBJ2-6; either TRBD1 or TRBD2 may supply D (5 bases each). The CDR3 is made up of 18 amino acids. CDR1 and CDR2 (germline): KGHSH, LQKENI. The V end was cut by 4 bases, the J end by 2 bases, with 18 bases between.

The CDR3 DNA reads as TGTGCCAGCAGTTTGATCCGGGACAGGGTCTACGAGCAGTACTTC. Protein sequence: CASSLIRDRVYEQYF. The chain has TRBV5-8 and TRBJ2-7; 9 bases match TRBD1. Germline values: CDR1 SGHTS, CDR2 YDEGEE. Trimming removed 5 bases from V and 3 bases from J; junction bases left unmatched: 9. The CDR3 totals 15 residues.

The chain uses TRBV2 and TRBJ1-2, with D unclear. Trimming pared 3 bases from V and 5 bases from J, leaving 16 bases between. CDR1 and CDR2 (germline): SNHLY, FYNNEI. CDR3 size: 15 residues. The CDR3 reads CASSDDYGRGYGYTF. CDR3 DNA: TGTGCCAGCAGTGACGATTACGGCCGCGGGTATGGCTACACCTTC.

The V and J genes are TRBV2 and TRBJ2-7; 8 positions match TRBD1. Trimming at V came to 7 bases and at J to 6 bases, leaving 5 bases not matched to a gene. Looked up from germline, CDR1 is SNHLY and CDR2 is FYNNEI. There are 12 residues in the CDR3. The CDR3 DNA sequence: TGTGCCAGCACCCATGACAGGGGCGAGCAGTACTTC. Translated: CASTHDRGEQYF. Variable domain in full (rest from reference TRBV2 and TRBJ2-7): EPEVTQTPSHQVTQMGQEVILRCVPISNHLYFYWYRQILGQKVEFLVSFYNNEISEKSEIFDDQFSVERPDGSNFTLKIRSTKLEDSAMYFCASTHDRGEQYFGPGTRLTVT.

V and J are TRBV5-4 and TRBJ2-3, with TRBD2 identical over 8 bases. J gave up 4 bases and V 3 bases, and 7 bases lay outside the gene matches. The CDR3 is 15 residues long. Germline V gene lookup returns CDR1 SGHNT and CDR2 YYREEE (reference sequence). The CDR3 protein is CASSYRGGRSDTQYF. The CDR3 coding sequence is TGTGCCAGCAGCTACCGGGGGGGGCGATCAGATACGCAGTATTTT.

CDR3 nucleotide sequence: TGTGCCAGCAGCTTAGGAGGGGATAATTCACCCCTCCACTTT. Translating it yields CASSLGGDNSPLHF. The chain uses TRBV7-9 and TRBJ1-6, with D tentatively TRBD1 (5 bases). The CDR3 totals 14 residues. V was cut by 1 base and J by 5 bases, with 6 bases left in between. Germline CDR1 and CDR2: SEHNR and FQNEAQ (reference sequence).

This clone was seen a single time. CDR3: CASSQLDRGLAAELFF. As DNA, the CDR3 is TGTGCCAGCTCACAGCTCGACAGGGGCCTGGCCGCGGAGCTGTTTTTT. The chain links TRBV18 to TRBJ2-2; 8 nucleotides agree with TRBD1. The CDR3 has 16 residues. In germline, CDR1 is KGHSH, CDR2 LQKENI. V was clipped by 4 bases and J by 10 bases; unmatched bases: 14.

V usage is TRBV6-1 and J usage is TRBJ2-3, with 7 bases identical to TRBD2. The CDR3 totals 15 residues. Germline V gene data show CDR1 as MNHNS and CDR2 as SASEGT. Trimming removed 0 bases from V and 1 base from J; junction bases left unmatched: 1. This CDR3 is CASSEAAGGTDTQYF. The CDR3 region has the DNA TGTGCCAGCAGTGAAGCGGCGGGGGGCACAGATACGCAGTATTTT.